A single sample is the source of the 5 T cell receptor beta chains below, sequenced in a study of T cell responses to AZD1222 COVID-19 vaccine. Generated by immunoSEQ multiplex PCR, the TCRdb table keeps only in-frame clones and is missing some. The sample includes approximately 160,000 clones, around 92% of them seen just once. The sample consisted of peripheral blood, taken 28 days after the second AZD1222 dose. These receptors were obtained from an adult who received the AZD1222 COVID-19 vaccine.

J is TRBJ1-5 and V is TRBV10-3, with D unclear. The CDR3 sequence is 13 residues long. Germline lookup yields CDR1 ENHRY and CDR2 SYGVKD. V was clipped by 3 bases and J by 4 bases, with 7 bases between them. CDR3 bases: TGTGCCATCAGTGACGCGGTAAATCAGCCCCAGCATTTT. As protein: CAISDAVNQPQHF.

This sequence joins TRBV15 and TRBJ1-2, with TRBD1 matching 7 bases. Losses at the gene ends were 0 bases for V and 0 bases for J; bases not matched to a gene: 7. There are 17 residues in the CDR3. Germline CDR1 reads LNHNV; CDR2 reads YYDKDF (reference sequence). The CDR3 is CATSRDYLGQTNYGYTF. CDR3 coding DNA: TGTGCCACCAGCAGAGATTACCTGGGACAGACTAACTATGGCTACACCTTC.

This rearrangement joins TRBV7-8 to TRBJ1-6, with D uncertain. There are 13 residues in the CDR3. CDR1 SGHVS and CDR2 FQNEAQ come from the germline V gene. V was clipped by 2 bases and J by 12 bases, with 11 bases between them. CDR3 in DNA: TGTGCCAGCAGCTTATCCCGGGAGGTACCCCTCCACTTT. Translating it yields CASSLSREVPLHF.

This chain links TRBV6-6 with TRBJ2-6; D unresolved. The length of the CDR3 is 15 residues. Germline assignment: CDR1 MNHNY and CDR2 SVGAGI (reference sequence). V was shortened by 4 bases and J by 4 bases, with 11 bases between the two germline ends. This CDR3 is CASSSRQTGANVLTF. CDR3 nucleotides: TGTGCCAGCAGTTCCAGGCAGACAGGGGCCAACGTCCTGACTTTC.

The rearrangement joins TRBV12-5 to TRBJ1-5; maybe TRBD1 (5 bases). Germline V gene lookup returns CDR1 LGHNT and CDR2 FRNRAP. The CDR3 runs 13 residues. The ends were cut back, 6 bases at V and 0 bases at J, with 6 bases in the middle. The CDR3 coding sequence is TGTGCTAGTGGGGGGGGTAGCAATCAGCCCCAGCATTTT. Translating it yields CASGGGSNQPQHF. Supplemented by reference TRBV12-5 and TRBJ1-5, the full variable domain reads DARVTQTPRHKVTEMGQEVTMRCQPILGHNTVFWYRQTMMQGLELLAYFRNRAPLDDSGMPKDRFSAEMPDATLATLKIQPSEPRDSAVYFCASGGGSNQPQHFGDGTRLSIL.